Shown below are 18 T cell receptor beta chains from a single sample sequenced in a study of cytomegalovirus exposure and HLA in healthy donors. This PCR relied on a set of 60 Vbeta primers and 13 Jbeta primers. TCRdb keeps only in-frame clones here, not all; method: immunoSEQ multiplex PCR. The top ten clones hold 0.26% of a sample with 200,000 or so clones, 84% of them seen once. Sequencing input: PBMCs. These receptors all stem from a boy younger than 18 in good health and CMV-seronegative.

The V and J genes are TRBV5-4 and TRBJ2-3, with D perhaps TRBD1 (6 bases). Germline-derived CDR1 and CDR2 are SGHNT and YYREEE (reference sequence). The CDR3 extends over 14 amino acids. V was clipped by 3 bases and J by 5 bases, with 13 bases between them. CDR3 residues: CASSSPPRGDTQYF. The DNA of the CDR3 is TGTGCCAGCAGCTCGCCCCCCAGGGGAGATACGCAGTATTTT.

The chain has TRBV5-5 and TRBJ2-7; D is possibly TRBD2 (6 bases). The CDR3 spans 16 residues. CDR1 and CDR2 from the germline V gene are SGHKS and YYEKEE (reference sequence). The V end was cut by 3 bases, the J end by 3 bases, with 19 bases between. The CDR3 loop is CASSSGWVGRLYEQYF. Written as DNA, the CDR3 is TGTGCCAGCAGCTCGGGCTGGGTAGGGAGGCTCTACGAGCAGTACTTC.

V and J are TRBV7-3 and TRBJ2-3; TRBD1 matches at 10 bases. V shed 5 bases, J shed 2 bases, and the junction held 4 bases outside the gene matches. Per germline, CDR1 SGHTA and CDR2 FQGTGA. The CDR3 extends over 15 amino acids. Here the CDR3 DNA reads TGTGCCAGCAGCGGGACAGGGGCGACCACAGATACGCAGTATTTT. It translates to CASSGTGATTDTQYF.

J is TRBJ2-3 and V is TRBV13; 16 nucleotides align to TRBD2. J was trimmed by 9 bases and V by 5 bases; bases with no gene match: 5. Germline CDR1 reads PRHDT; CDR2 reads FYEKMQ (reference sequence). This CDR3 is 15 amino acids long. CDR3 DNA: TGTGCCAGCAGCCCCGGGACTAGCGGGAGGGACACGCAGTATTTT. Amino acid sequence: CASSPGTSGRDTQYF. The entire variable domain, with the rest obtained from reference TRBV13 and TRBJ2-3, is as follows: AAGVIQSPRHLIKEKRETATLKCYPIPRHDTVYWYQQGPGQDPQFLISFYEKMQSDKGSIPDRFSAQQFSDYHSELNMSSLELGDSALYFCASSPGTSGRDTQYFGPGTRLTVL.

V gene TRBV27 combines with J gene TRBJ1-4; a possible D gene is TRBD1 (6 bases). The germline gives CDR1 MNHEY, CDR2 SMNVEV (reference sequence). V gave up 3 bases and J gave up 2 bases, with 10 bases separating them. There are 15 residues in the CDR3. CDR3 loop: CASSLRGRTNEKLFF. CDR3 sequence (DNA): TGTGCCAGCAGTTTGCGGGGGCGGACTAATGAAAAACTGTTTTTT.

The CDR3 coding sequence is TGTGCCAGCGCACGGTGGGGGGGCGAGACCCAGTACTTC. Its translation: CASARWGGETQYF. The rearrangement uses TRBV6-1 and TRBJ2-5, with D possibly TRBD2 on 7 matching bases. Between the trimmed V and J ends, which lost 8 bases and 5 bases, there was a span of 15 bases. CDR3 length: 13 amino acids. Germline V lookup: CDR1 MNHNS, CDR2 SASEGT.

The chain has TRBV7-9 and TRBJ2-5; TRBD2 aligns across 9 bases. Germline CDR1 reads SEHNR; CDR2 reads FQNEAQ (reference sequence). V lost 2 bases and J lost 4; bases outside the gene matches: 14. The CDR3 extends over 18 amino acids. The CDR3 reads CASSLRGAPGTSRETQYF. CDR3 sequence (DNA): TGTGCCAGCAGCTTAAGGGGGGCGCCCGGGACTAGCAGAGAGACCCAGTACTTC.

This chain connects TRBV28 to TRBJ2-3, with a possible D match to TRBD2 (6 bases). Germline CDR1 and CDR2: MDHEN and SYDVKM. CDR3 size: 15 residues. V was cut by 3 bases and J by 0 bases, with 10 bases left in between. The CDR3 DNA reads as TGTGCCAGCAGTTTGCCCCTAGCGAGCACAGATACGCAGTATTTT. As protein: CASSLPLASTDTQYF.

This sequence joins TRBV4-1 and TRBJ1-6, with a possible D match to TRBD1 (5 bases). V lost 0 bases, J lost 9 bases, and 15 bases lay in between. The CDR3 consists of 16 residues. Germline-derived CDR1 and CDR2 are MGHRA and YSYEKL. The CDR3 DNA is TGCGCCAGCAGCCAAGATGAGTTAGGGGTCCGTTCACCCCTCCACTTT. This sequence encodes CASSQDELGVRSPLHF.

V usage is TRBV5-1 and J usage is TRBJ2-1, with 13 bases that match TRBD2. Unmatched junction bases numbered 6, after V lost 5 bases and J lost 1 base. The CDR3 runs to 17 residues. Germline loops: CDR1 SGHRS, CDR2 YFSETQ. Here the CDR3 reads CASRTGLAGFSYNEQFF. The CDR3 DNA reads TGCGCCAGCAGAACGGGACTAGCGGGATTTTCCTACAATGAGCAGTTCTTC.

Here the CDR3 DNA reads TGTGCCTGGAACGACTTACTGGGAGCTTTCTTT. It encodes CAWNDLLGAFF. The chain is built from TRBV30 and TRBJ1-1, with D uncertain. Deletions cut 4 bases from V and 10 bases from J, with 13 bases between. Per the germline V gene, CDR1 is GTSNPN and CDR2 is SVGIG (reference sequence). The length of the CDR3 is 11 residues.

This chain uses TRBV28 with TRBJ2-7; 9 bases fit TRBD1. This CDR3 contains 15 residues. After removal of 5 bases from V and 2 bases from J, the junction contained 7 bases not matched to a gene. The germline V gene encodes CDR1 MDHEN and CDR2 SYDVKM. The CDR3 spells CASSAGQGLPYEQYF. The CDR3 region has the DNA TGTGCCAGCAGTGCCGGACAGGGGCTTCCCTACGAGCAGTACTTC.

The chain joins TRBV6-6 to TRBJ1-5; D call uncertain. This CDR3 has 14 residues. The V end lost 2 bases, the J end lost 7 bases, and 12 bases lay between the germline ends. Germline lookup yields CDR1 MNHNY and CDR2 SVGAGI (reference sequence). The CDR3 DNA is TGTGCCAGCAGTTACGAGGCAGAGGTACAGCCCCAGCATTTT. Protein product: CASSYEAEVQPQHF.

This chain links TRBV7-2 with TRBJ1-3; TRBD1 might be the D (5 bases). The CDR3 loop spans 16 amino acids. The germline V gene has CDR1 SGHTA and CDR2 FQGNSA. V shed 5 bases and J shed 0 bases, with 14 bases lying between them. In nucleotides, the CDR3 is TGTGCCAGCAGCCCACAGGTGCTCGGCTCTGGAAACACCATATATTTT. Protein sequence: CASSPQVLGSGNTIYF.

The V call is TRBV5-4, the J call TRBJ1-3; tentative D call: TRBD1 (5 bases). The V gene lost 4 bases and the J gene lost 0 bases, with 5 bases spanning the gap. This CDR3 comprises 13 residues. Germline CDR1 and CDR2: SGHNT and YYREEE (reference sequence). Here the CDR3 reads CASSDSSGNTIYF. In DNA form, the CDR3 reads TGTGCCAGCAGCGACAGCTCTGGAAACACCATATATTTT.

The V call is TRBV5-1, the J call TRBJ2-1; a possible D gene is TRBD1 (8 bases). Germline CDR1 SGHRS, CDR2 YFSETQ. Trimming cost V 4 bases and J 7 bases, with 12 bases left between them. CDR3 size: 13 residues. The CDR3 sequence: CASSLQGGNEQFF. The CDR3 nucleotides are TGCGCCAGCAGCCTACAGGGGGGGAATGAGCAGTTCTTC.

The chain employs TRBV28 and TRBJ1-2; 7 bases map to TRBD1. J was trimmed by 5 bases and V by 6 bases; bases with no gene match: 6. The CDR3 length is 13 residues. Per germline, CDR1 MDHEN and CDR2 SYDVKM. As DNA, the CDR3 is TGTGCCAGCAGGGCGGGACAGAAGTATGGCTACACCTTC. Amino acid sequence: CASRAGQKYGYTF.

This clone was counted a few times. The rearrangement joins TRBV7-3 to TRBJ1-4; D unclear. The V end was cut by 5 bases, the J end by 4 bases, with 8 bases between. From germline, CDR1 is SGHTA and CDR2 FQGTGA. This CDR3 is built from 13 residues. The CDR3 loop reads CASSPGSNEKLFF. The DNA of the CDR3 is TGTGCCAGCAGCCCCGGGAGTAATGAAAAACTGTTTTTT.